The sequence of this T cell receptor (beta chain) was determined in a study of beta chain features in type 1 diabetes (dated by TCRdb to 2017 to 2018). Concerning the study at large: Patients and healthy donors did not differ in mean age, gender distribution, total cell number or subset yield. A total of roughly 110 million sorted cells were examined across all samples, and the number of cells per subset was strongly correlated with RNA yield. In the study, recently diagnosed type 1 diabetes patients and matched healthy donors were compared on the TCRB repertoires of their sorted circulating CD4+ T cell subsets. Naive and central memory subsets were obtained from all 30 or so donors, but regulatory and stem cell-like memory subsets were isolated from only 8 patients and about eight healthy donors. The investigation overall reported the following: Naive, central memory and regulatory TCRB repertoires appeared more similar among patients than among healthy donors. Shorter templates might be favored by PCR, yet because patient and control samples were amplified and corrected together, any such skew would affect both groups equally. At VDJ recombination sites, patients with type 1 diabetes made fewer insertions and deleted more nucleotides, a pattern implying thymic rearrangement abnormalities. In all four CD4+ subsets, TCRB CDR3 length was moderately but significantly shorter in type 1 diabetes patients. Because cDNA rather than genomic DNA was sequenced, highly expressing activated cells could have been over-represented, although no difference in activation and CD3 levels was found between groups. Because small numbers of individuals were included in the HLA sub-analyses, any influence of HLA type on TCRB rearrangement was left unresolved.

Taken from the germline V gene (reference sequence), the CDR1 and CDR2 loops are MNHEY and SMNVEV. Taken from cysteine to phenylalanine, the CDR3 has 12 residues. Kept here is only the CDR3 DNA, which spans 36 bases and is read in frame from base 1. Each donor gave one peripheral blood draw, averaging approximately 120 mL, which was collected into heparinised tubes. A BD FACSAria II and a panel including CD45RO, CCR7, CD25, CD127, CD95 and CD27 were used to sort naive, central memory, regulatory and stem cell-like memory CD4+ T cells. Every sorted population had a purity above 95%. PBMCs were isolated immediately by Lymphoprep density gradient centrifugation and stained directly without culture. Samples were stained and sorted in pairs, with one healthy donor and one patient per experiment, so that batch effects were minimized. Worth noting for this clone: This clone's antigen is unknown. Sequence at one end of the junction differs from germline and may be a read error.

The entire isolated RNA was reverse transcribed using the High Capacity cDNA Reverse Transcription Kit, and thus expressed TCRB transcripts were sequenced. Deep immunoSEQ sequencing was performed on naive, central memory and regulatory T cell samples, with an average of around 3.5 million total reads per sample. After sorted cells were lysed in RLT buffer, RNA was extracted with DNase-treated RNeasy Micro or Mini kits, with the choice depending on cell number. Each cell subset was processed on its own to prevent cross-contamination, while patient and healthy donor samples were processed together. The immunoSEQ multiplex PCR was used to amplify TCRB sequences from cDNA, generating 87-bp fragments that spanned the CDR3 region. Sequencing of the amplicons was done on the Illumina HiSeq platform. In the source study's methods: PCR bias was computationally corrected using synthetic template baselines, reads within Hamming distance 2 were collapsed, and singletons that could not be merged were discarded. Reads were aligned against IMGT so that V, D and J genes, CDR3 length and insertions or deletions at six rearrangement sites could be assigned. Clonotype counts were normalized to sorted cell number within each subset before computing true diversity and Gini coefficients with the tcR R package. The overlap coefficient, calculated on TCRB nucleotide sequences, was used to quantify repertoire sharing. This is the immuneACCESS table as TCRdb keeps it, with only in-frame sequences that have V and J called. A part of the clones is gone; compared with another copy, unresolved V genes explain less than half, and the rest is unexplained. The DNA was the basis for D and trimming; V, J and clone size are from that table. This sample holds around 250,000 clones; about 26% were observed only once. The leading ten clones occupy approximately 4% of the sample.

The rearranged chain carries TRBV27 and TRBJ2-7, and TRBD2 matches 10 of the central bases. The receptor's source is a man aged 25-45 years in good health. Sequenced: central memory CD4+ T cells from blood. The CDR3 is CASSLLLAGVPF. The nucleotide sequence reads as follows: TGTGCCAGCAGTTTACTTCTAGCGGGAGTTCCCTTC.